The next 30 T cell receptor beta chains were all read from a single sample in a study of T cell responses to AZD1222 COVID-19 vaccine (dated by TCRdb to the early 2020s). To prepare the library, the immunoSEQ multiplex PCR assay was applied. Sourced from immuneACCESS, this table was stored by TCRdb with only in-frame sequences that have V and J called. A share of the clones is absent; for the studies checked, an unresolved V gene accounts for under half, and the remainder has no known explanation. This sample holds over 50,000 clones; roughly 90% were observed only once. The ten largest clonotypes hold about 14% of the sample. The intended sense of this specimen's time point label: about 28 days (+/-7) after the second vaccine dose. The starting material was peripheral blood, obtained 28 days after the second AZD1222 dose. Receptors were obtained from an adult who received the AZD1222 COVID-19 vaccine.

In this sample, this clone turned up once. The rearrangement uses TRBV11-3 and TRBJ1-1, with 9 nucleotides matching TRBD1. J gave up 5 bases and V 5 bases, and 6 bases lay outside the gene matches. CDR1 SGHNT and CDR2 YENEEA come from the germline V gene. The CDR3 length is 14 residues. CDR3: CASSTYRGRTEAFF. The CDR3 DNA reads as TGTGCCAGCAGCACGTACAGGGGGCGTACTGAAGCTTTCTTT.

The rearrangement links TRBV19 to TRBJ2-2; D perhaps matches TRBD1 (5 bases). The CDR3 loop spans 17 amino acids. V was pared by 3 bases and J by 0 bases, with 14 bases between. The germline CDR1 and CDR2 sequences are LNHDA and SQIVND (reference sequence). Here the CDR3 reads CASSMSWGSTNTGELFF. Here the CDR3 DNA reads TGTGCCAGTAGTATGTCGTGGGGCAGTACGAACACCGGGGAGCTGTTTTTT.

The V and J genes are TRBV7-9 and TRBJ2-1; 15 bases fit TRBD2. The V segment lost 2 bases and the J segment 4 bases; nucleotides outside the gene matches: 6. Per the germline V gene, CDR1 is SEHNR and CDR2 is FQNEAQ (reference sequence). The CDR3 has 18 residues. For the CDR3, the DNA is TGTGCCAGCAGCTTAAAATCGGGACTAGCGGGAGGTTACAATGAGCAGTTCTTC. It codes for CASSLKSGLAGGYNEQFF.

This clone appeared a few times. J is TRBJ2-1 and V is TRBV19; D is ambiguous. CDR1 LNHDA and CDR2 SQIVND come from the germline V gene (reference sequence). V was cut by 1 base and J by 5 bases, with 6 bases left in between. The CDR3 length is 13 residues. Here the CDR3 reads CASSIGSNNEQFF. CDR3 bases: TGTGCCAGTAGTATAGGTAGTAACAATGAGCAGTTCTTC.

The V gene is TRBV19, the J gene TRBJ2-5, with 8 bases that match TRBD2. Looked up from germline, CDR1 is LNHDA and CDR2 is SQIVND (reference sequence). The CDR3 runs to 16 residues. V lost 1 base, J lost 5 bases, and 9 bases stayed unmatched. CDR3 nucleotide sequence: TGTGCCAGTAGTATAGGAAGCGGGAGTCGGGCGGAGACCCAGTACTTC. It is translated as CASSIGSGSRAETQYF.

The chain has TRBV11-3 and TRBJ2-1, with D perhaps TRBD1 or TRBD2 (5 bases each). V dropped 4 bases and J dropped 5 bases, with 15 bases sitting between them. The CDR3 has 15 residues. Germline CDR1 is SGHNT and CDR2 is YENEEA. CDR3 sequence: CASSSQGRRNNEQFF. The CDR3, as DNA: TGTGCCAGCAGCTCGCAGGGACGGAGGAACAATGAGCAGTTCTTC.

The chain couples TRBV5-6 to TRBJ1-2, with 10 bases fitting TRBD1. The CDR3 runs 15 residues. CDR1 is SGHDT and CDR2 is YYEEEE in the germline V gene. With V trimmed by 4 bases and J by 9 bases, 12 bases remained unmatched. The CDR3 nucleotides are TGTGCCAGCAGCCTCCCCCCCGGGACAGGGGTTAGCTACACCTTC. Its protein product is CASSLPPGTGVSYTF.

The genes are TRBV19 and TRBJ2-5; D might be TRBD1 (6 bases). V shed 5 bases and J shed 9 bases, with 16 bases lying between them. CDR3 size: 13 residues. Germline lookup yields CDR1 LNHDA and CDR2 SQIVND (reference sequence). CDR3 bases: TGTGCCAGTAGTTCCTCAGGGGCCCGGGCCCAGTACTTC. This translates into CASSSSGARAQYF.

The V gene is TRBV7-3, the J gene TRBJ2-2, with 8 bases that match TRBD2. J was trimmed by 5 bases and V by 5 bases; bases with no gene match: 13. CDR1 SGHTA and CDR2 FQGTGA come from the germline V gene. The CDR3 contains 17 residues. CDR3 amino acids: CASSVSGRAKETGELFF. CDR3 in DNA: TGTGCCAGCAGCGTCTCCGGGAGGGCCAAGGAGACCGGGGAGCTGTTTTTT.

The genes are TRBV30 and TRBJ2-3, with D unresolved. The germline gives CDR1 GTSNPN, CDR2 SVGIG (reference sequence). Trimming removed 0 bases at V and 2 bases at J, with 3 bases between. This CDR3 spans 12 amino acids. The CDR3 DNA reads TGTGCCTGGAGTGTTATCACAGATACGCAGTATTTT. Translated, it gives CAWSVITDTQYF.

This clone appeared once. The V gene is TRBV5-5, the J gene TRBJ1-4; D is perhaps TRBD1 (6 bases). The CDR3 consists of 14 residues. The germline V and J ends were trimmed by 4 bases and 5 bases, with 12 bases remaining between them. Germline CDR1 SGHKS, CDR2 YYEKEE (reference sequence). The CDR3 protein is CASSGGGSNEKLFF. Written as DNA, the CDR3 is TGTGCCAGCAGCGGAGGGGGTTCAAATGAAAAACTGTTTTTT. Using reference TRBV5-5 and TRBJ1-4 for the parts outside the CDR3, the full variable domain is DAGVTQSPTHLIKTRGQQVTLRCSPISGHKSVSWYQQVLGQGPQFIFQYYEKEERGRGNFPDRFSARQFPNYSSELNVNALLLGDSALYLCASSGGGSNEKLFFGSGTQLSVL.

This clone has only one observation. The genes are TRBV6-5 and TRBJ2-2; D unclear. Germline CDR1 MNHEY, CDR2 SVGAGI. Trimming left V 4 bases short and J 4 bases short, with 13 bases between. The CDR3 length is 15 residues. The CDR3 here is CASSLDTSVTGELFF. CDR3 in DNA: TGTGCCAGCAGTTTAGACACCTCGGTCACCGGGGAGCTGTTTTTT.

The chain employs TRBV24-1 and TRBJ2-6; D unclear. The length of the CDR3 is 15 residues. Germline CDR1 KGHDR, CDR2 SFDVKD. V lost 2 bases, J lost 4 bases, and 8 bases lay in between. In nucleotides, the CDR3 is TGTGCCACCAGTGATTCATCACGCGGGGCCAACGTCCTGACTTTC. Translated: CATSDSSRGANVLTF.

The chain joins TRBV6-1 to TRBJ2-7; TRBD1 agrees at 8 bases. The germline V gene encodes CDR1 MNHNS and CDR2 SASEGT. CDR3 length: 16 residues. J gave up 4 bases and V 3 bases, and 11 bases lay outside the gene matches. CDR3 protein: CASSDLGTGRDYEQYF. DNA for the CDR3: TGTGCCAGCAGTGATCTGGGGACAGGCAGAGATTACGAGCAGTACTTC.

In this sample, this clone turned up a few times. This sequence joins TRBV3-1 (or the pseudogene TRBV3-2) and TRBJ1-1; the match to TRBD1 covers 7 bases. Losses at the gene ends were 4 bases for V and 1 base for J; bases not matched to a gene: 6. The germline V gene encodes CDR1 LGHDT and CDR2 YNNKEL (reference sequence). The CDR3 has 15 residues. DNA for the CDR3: TGTGCCAGCAGCCCGACAGGGCCGGGGAACACTGAAGCTTTCTTT. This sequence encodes CASSPTGPGNTEAFF.

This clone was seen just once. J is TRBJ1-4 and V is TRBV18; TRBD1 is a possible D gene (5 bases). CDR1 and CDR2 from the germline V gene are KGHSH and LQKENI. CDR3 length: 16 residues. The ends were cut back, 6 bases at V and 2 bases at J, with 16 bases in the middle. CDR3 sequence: CASSHDSGRTNEKLFF. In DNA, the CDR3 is TGTGCCAGCTCGCACGATTCGGGACGGACTAATGAAAAACTGTTTTTT.

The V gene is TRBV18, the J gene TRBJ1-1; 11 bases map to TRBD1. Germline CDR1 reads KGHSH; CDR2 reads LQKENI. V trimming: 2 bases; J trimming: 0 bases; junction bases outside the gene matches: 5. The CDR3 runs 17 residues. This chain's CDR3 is CASSPGDRGIVNTEAFF. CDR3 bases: TGTGCCAGCTCACCAGGGGACAGGGGGATCGTGAACACTGAAGCTTTCTTT.

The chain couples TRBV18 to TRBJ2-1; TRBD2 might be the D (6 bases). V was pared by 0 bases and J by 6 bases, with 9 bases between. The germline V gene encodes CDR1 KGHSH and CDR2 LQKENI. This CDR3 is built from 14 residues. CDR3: CASSPPISGNEQFF. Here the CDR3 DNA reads TGTGCCAGCTCACCACCGATTAGCGGCAATGAGCAGTTCTTC.

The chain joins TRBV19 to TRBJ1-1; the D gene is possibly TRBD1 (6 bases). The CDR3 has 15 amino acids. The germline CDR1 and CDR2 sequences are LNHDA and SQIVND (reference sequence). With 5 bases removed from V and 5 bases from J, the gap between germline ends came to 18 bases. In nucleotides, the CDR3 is TGTGCCAGTAGTTTCCGGGACATAGGAGGGACTGAAGCTTTCTTT. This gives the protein CASSFRDIGGTEAFF.

In DNA form, the CDR3 reads TGTGCCAGCAGCCAAGATGAAATAGAATTGGATACGCAGTATTTT. It translates to CASSQDEIELDTQYF. This chain joins TRBV4-2 and TRBJ2-3; the D is unclear. The CDR3 runs to 15 residues. V lost 0 bases, J lost 6 bases, and 13 bases lay in between. Germline V lookup: CDR1 LGHNA, CDR2 YNFKEQ.

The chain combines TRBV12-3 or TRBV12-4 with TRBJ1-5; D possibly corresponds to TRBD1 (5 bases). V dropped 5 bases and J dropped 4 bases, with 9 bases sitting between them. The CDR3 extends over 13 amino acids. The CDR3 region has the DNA TGTGCCAGCAGTCTAGGGGAGAATCAGCCCCAGCATTTT. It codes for CASSLGENQPQHF.

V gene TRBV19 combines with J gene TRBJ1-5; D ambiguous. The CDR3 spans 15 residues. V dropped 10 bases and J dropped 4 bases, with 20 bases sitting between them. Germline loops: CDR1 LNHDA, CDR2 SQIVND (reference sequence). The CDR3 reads CATMPLQETNQPQHF. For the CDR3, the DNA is TGTGCCACCATGCCACTCCAGGAAACTAATCAGCCCCAGCATTTT.

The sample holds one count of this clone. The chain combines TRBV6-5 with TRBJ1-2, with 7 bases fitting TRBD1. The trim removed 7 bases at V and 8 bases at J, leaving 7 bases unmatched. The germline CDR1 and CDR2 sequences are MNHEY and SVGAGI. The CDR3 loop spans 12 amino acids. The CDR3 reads CASTQGGLGYTF. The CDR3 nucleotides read TGTGCCAGCACCCAGGGGGGGTTAGGCTACACCTTC.

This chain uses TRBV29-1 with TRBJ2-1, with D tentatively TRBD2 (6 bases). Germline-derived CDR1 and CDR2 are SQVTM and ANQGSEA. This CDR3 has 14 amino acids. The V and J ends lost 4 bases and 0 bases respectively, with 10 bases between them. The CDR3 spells CSVVGGPSYNEQFF. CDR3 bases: TGCAGCGTTGTCGGAGGGCCCTCCTACAATGAGCAGTTCTTC.

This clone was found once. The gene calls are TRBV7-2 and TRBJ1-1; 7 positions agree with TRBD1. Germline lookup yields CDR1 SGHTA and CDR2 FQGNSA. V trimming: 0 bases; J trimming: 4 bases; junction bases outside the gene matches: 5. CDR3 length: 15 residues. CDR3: CASSLARGRPTEAFF. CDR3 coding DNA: TGTGCCAGCAGCTTAGCGAGGGGGCGCCCCACTGAAGCTTTCTTT.

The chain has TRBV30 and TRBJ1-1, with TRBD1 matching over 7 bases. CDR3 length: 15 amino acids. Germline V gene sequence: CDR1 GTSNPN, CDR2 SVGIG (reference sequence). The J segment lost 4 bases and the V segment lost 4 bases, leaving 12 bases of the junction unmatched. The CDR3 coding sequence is TGTGCCTGGAACGAAGAAACAGGGGTGGGCACTGAAGCTTTCTTT. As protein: CAWNEETGVGTEAFF. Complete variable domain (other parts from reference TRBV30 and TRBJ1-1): SQTIHQWPATLVQPVGSPLSLECTVEGTSNPNLYWYRQAAGRGLQLLFYSVGIGQISSEVPQNLSASRPQDRQFILSSKKLLLSDSGFYLCAWNEETGVGTEAFFGQGTRLTVV.

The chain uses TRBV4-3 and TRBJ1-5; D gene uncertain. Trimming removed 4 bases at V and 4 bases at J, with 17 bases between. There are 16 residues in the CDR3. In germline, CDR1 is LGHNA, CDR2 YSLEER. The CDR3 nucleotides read TGCGCCAGCAGCCCGACCGGACTTGCTGGAAATCAGCCCCAGCATTTT. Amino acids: CASSPTGLAGNQPQHF.

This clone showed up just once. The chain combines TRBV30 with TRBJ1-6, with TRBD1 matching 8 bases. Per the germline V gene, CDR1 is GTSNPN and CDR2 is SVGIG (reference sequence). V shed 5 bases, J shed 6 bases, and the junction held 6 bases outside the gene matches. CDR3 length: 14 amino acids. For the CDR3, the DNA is TGTGCCTGGGATCGGGACAGGTTTAATTCACCCCTCCACTTT. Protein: CAWDRDRFNSPLHF.

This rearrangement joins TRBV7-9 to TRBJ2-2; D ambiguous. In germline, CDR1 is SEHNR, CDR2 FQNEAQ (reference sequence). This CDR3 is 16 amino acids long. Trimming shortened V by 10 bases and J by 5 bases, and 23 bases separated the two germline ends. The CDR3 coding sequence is TGTGCCACCCCGACGGTAGTTCTCAGTAGGACCGGGGAGCTGTTTTTT. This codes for CATPTVVLSRTGELFF. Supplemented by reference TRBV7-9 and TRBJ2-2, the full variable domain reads DTGVSQNPRHKITKRGQNVTFRCDPISEHNRLYWYRQTLGQGPEFLTYFQNEAQLEKSRLLSDRFSAERPKGSFSTLEIQRTEQGDSAMYLCATPTVVLSRTGELFFGEGSRLTVL.

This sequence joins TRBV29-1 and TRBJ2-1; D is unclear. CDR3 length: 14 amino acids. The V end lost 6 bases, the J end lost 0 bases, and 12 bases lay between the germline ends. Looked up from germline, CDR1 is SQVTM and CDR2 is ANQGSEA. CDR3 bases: TGCAGCGTCGCAAAGGATAGCTCCTACAATGAGCAGTTCTTC. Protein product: CSVAKDSSYNEQFF.